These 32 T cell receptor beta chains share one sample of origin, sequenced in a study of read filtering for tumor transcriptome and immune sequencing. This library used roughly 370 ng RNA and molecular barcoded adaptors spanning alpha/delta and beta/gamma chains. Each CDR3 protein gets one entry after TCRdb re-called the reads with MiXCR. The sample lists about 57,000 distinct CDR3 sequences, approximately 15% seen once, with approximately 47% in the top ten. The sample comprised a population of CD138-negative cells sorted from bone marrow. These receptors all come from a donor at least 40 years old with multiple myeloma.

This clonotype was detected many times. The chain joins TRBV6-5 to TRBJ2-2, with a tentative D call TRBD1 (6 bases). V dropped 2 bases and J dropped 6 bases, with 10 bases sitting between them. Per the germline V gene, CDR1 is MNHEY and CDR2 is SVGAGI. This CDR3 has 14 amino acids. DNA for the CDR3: TGTGCCAGCAGTTACGACAGGCGTTCCGGGGAGCTGTTTTTT. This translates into CASSYDRRSGELFF.

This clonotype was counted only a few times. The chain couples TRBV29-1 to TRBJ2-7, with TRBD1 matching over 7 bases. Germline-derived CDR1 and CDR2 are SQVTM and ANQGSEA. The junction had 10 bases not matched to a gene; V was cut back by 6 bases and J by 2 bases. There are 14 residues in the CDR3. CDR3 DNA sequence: TGCAGCGTGCATGGTGAGGACAGGACCTACGAGCAGTACTTC. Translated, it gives CSVHGEDRTYEQYF.

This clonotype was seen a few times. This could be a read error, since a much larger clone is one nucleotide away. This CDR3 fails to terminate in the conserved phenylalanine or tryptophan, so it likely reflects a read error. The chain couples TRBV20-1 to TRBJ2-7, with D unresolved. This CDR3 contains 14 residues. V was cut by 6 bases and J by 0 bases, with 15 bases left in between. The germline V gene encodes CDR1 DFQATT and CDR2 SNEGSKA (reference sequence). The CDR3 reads CSALSMSSSYEQYL. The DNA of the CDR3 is TGCAGTGCCCTAAGTATGAGTTCCTCCTACGAGCAGTACCTC.

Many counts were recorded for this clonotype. CDR3 amino acids: CSVEETQGSEQYF. CDR3 bases: TGCAGCGTTGAAGAGACACAGGGGAGCGAGCAGTACTTC. This chain joins TRBV29-1 and TRBJ2-7; TRBD1 matches 7 bases. With 0 bases clipped from V and 6 bases from J, the junction kept 5 bases outside the gene matches. The CDR3 covers 13 residues. Germline V gene data show CDR1 as SQVTM and CDR2 as ANQGSEA.

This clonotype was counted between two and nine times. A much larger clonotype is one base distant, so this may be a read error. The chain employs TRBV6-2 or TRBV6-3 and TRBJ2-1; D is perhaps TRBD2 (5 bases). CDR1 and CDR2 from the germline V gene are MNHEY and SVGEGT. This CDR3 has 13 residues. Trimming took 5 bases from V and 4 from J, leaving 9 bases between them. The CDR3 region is CASSPGIYNEQFF. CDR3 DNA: TGTGCCAGCAGTCCCGGGATATACAATGAGCAGTTCTTC.

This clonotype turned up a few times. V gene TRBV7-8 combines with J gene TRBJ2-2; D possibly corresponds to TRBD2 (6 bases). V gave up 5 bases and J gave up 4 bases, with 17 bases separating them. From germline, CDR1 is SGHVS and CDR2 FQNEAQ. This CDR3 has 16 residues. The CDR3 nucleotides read TGTGCCAGCAGCCCGTCTAGCGTCATAGTCACCGGGGAGCTGTTTTTT. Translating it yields CASSPSSVIVTGELFF.

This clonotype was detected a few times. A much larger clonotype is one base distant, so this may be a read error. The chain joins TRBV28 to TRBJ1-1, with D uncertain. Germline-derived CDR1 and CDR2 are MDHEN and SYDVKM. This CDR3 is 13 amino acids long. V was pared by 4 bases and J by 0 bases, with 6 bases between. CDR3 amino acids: CASSSGMNTEAFF. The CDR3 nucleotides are TGTGCCAGCAGTTCAGGAATGAACACTGAAGCTTTCTTT.

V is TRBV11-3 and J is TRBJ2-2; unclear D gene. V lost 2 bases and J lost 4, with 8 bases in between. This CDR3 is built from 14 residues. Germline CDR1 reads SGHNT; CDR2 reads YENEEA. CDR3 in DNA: TGTGCCAGCAGCTTAAAACTACCCACCGGGGAGCTGTTTTTT. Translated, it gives CASSLKLPTGELFF.

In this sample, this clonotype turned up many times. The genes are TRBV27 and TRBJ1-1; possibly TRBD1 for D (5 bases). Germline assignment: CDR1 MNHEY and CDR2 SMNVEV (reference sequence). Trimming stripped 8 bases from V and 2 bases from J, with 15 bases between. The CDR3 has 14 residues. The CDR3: CASRVAGINTEAFF. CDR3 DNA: TGTGCCAGCCGGGTCGCAGGGATTAACACTGAAGCTTTCTTT.

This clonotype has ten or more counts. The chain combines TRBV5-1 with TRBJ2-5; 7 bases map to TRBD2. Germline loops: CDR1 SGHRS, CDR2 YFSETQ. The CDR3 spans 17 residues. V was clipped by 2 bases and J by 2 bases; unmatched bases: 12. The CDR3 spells CASSLLRLAENQETQYF. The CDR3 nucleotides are TGCGCCAGCAGCTTACTGAGACTAGCAGAAAATCAAGAGACCCAGTACTTC.

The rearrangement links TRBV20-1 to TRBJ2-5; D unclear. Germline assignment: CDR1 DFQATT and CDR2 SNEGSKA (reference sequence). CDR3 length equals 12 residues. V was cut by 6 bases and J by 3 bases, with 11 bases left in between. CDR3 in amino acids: CSALANKETQYF. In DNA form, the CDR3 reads TGCAGTGCACTCGCTAACAAAGAGACCCAGTACTTC.

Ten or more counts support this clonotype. CDR3 nucleotide sequence: TGCGCCAGCAGCAAAAGGGGGACAGCATTTCCAGATACGCAGTATTTT. Encoded protein: CASSKRGTAFPDTQYF. V gene TRBV5-1 combines with J gene TRBJ2-3; TRBD1 matches 7 bases. V shed 4 bases and J 4 bases; nucleotides not matched to a gene: 12. CDR3 length: 16 residues. The germline CDR1 and CDR2 sequences are SGHRS and YFSETQ.

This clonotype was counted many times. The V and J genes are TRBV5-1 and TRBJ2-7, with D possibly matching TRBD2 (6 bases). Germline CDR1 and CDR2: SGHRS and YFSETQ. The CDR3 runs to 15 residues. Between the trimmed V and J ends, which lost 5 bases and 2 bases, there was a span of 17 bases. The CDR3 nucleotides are TGCGCCAGCAGAAGGGACGCTGGGGGGACCTACGAGCAGTACTTC. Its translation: CASRRDAGGTYEQYF.

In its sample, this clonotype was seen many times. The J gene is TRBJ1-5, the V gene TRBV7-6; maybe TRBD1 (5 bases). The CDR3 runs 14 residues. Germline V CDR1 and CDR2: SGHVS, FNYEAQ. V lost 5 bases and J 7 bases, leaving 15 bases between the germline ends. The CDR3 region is CASSGTGEGQPQHF. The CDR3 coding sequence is TGTGCCAGCAGCGGGACCGGCGAGGGACAGCCCCAGCATTTT.

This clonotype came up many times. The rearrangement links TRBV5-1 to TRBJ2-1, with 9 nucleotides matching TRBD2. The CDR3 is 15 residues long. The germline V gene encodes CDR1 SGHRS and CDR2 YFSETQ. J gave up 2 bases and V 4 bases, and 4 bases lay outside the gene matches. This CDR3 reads CASSKIAGAYNEQFF. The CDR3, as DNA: TGCGCCAGCAGCAAAATAGCGGGAGCCTACAATGAGCAGTTCTTC.

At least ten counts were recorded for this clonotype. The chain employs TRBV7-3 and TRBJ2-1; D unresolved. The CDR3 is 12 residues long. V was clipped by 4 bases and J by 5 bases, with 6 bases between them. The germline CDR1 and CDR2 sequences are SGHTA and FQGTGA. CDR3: CASSSRDNEQFF. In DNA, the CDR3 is TGTGCCAGCAGCTCCCGGGACAATGAGCAGTTCTTC.

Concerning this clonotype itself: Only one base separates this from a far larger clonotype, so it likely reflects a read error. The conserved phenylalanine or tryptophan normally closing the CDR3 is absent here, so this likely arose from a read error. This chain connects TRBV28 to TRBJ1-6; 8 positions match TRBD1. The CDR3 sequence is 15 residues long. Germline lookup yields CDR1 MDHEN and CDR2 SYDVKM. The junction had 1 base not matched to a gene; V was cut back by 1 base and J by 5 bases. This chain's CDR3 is CASSLYRGNNSPLHS. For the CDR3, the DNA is TGTGCCAGCAGTTTATACAGGGGGAATAATTCACCCCTCCACTCT.

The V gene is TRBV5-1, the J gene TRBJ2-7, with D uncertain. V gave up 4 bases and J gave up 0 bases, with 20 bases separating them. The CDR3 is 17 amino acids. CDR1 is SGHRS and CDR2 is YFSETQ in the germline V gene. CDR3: CASSPESNLASSYEQYF. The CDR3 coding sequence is TGCGCCAGCAGCCCTGAGTCAAACCTGGCCAGCTCCTACGAGCAGTACTTC.

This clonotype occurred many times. The CDR3 spells CATSDPGLAGTYNEQFF. The CDR3 DNA reads TGTGCCACCAGTGACCCCGGACTAGCGGGGACCTACAATGAGCAGTTCTTC. The chain links TRBV24-1 to TRBJ2-1, with 12 bases matching TRBD2. V shed 4 bases and J 2 bases; nucleotides not matched to a gene: 5. Per germline, CDR1 KGHDR and CDR2 SFDVKD. The CDR3 is made up of 17 amino acids.

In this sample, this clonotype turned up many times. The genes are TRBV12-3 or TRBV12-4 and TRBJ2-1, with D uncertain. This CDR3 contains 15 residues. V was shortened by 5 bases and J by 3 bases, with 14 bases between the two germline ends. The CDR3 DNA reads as TGTGCCAGCAGTCCAGGTCAACAGAACTACAATGAGCAGTTCTTC. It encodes CASSPGQQNYNEQFF.

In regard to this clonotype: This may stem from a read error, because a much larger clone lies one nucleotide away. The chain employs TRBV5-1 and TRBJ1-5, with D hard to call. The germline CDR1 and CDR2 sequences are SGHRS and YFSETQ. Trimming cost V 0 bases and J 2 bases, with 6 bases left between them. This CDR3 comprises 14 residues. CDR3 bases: TGCGCCAGCAGCTTGGGACGTGGCAATCAGCCCCAGCATTTT. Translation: CASSLGRGNQPQHF.

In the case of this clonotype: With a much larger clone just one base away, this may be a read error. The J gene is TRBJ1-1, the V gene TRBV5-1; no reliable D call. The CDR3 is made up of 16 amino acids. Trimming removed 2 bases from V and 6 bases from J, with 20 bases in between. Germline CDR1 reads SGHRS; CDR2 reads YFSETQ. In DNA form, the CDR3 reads TGCGCCAGCAGCTTTACAAGGCCCATGGGAAACTCTGAAGCTTTCTTT. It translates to CASSFTRPMGNSEAFF.

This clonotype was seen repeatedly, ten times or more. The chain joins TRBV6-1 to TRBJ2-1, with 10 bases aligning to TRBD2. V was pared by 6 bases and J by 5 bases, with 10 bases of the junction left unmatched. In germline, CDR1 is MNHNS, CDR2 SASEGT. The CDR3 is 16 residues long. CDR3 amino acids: CASRDPSGSPDNEQFF. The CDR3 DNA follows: TGTGCCAGCAGAGACCCTAGCGGGAGTCCCGACAATGAGCAGTTCTTC.

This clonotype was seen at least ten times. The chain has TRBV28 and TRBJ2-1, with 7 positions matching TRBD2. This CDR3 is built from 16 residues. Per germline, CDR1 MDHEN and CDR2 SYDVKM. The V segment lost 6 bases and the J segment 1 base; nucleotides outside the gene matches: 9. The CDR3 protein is CASRTFSRGSYNEQFF. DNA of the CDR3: TGTGCCAGCAGAACCTTCTCGCGGGGGTCCTACAATGAGCAGTTCTTC.

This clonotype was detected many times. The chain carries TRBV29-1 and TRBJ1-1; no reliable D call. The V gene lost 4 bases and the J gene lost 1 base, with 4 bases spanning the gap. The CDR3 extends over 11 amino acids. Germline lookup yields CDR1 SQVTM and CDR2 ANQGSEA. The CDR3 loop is CSVVTNTEAFF. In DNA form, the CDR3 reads TGCAGCGTTGTTACGAACACTGAAGCTTTCTTT.

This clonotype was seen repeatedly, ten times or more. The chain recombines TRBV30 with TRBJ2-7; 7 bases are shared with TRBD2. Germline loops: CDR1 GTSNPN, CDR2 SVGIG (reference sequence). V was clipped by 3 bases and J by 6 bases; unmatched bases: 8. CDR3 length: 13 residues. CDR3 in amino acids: CAWREAGRGEQYF. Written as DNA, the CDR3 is TGTGCCTGGAGAGAAGCGGGACGGGGCGAGCAGTACTTC. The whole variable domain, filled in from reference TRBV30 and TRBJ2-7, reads SQTIHQWPATLVQPVGSPLSLECTVEGTSNPNLYWYRQAAGRGLQLLFYSVGIGQISSEVPQNLSASRPQDRQFILSSKKLLLSDSGFYLCAWREAGRGEQYFGPGTRLTVT.

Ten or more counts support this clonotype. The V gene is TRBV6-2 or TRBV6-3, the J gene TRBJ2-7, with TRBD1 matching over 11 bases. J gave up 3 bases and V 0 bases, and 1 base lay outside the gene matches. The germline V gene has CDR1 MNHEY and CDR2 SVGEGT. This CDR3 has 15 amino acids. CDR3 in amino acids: CASSYSGTGGYEQYF. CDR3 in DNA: TGTGCCAGCAGTTACTCCGGGACAGGGGGCTACGAGCAGTACTTC.

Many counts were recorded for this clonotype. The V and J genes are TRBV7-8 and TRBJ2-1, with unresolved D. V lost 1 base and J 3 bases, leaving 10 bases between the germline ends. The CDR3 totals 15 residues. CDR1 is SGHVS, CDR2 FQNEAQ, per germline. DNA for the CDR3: TGTGCCAGCAGCTTAGGTAATCGAGGCTACAATGAGCAGTTCTTC. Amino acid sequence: CASSLGNRGYNEQFF.

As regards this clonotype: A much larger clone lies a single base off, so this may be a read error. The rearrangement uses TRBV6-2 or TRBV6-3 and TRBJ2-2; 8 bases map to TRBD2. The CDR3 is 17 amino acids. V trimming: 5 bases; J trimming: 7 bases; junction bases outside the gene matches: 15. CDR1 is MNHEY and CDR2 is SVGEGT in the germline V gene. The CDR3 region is CASSLSRLARLSGELFF. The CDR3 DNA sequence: TGTGCCAGCAGTCTCTCTAGACTAGCGCGATTGAGCGGGGAGCTGTTTTTT.

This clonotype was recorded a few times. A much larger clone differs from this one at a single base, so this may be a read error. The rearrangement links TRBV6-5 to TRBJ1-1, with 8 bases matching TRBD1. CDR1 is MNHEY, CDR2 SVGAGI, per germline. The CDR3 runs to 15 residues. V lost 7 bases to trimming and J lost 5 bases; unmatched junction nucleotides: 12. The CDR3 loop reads CASTGTGLVGTEAFF. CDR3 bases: TGTGCCAGCACCGGGACAGGTCTGGTGGGGACTGAAGCTTTCTTT.

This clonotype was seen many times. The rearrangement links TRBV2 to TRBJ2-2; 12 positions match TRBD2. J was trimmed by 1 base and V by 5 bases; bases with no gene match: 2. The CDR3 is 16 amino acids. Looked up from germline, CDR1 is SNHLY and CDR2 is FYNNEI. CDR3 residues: CASSRTSGMNTGELFF. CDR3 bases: TGTGCCAGCAGTCGGACTAGCGGGATGAACACCGGGGAGCTGTTTTTT.

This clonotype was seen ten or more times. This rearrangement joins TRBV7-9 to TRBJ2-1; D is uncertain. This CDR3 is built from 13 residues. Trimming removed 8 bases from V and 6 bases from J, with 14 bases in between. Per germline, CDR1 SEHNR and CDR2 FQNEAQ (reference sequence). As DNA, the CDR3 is TGTGCCAGCTCTAACTCCTTAGGCAATGAGCAGTTCTTC. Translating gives CASSNSLGNEQFF.